This T cell receptor (beta chain) was captured by sequencing in a study of T-cell reconstitution after alpha-beta-depleted transplantation in children. This clonotype was counted a few times. What it binds is not known. The CDR3 loop spans 15 amino acids. Trimming shortened V by 4 bases and J by 5 bases, and 20 bases separated the two germline ends. The germline gives CDR1 DFQATT, CDR2 SNEGSKA (reference sequence). Study results and caveats: Some patients showed high day-60 TCRbeta diversity, which derived from surviving recipient T cells and thymic progenitors. The study reportedly traced alpha-beta T cells about two months after transplant to several hundred expanded graft clones. By one year post-transplant, T-cell counts and diversity largely arose from T cells that were newly produced.

Molecular barcoding with unique molecular identifiers was used for the TCRbeta library. One entry per CDR3 protein, called by TCRdb with MiXCR from the PCR reads. The sample has about 580,000 distinct CDR3 sequences; 23% are singletons. The source of this sequence is a boy under two years old who had a stem cell transplant for acute myeloid leukemia, so the T cells may come from the graft donor. The source was PBMCs, mostly from graft donor cells, collected 360 days after TCRalphabeta/CD19-depleted stem cell transplant. The rearrangement uses TRBV20-1 and TRBJ2-5; D may be TRBD2 (5 bases). The DNA of the CDR3 is TGCAGTGCTACCATCACCCCGGGTAGCGTTGAGACCCAGTACTTC. This gives the protein CSATITPGSVETQYF.